These 23 T cell receptor beta chains originate from one sample sequenced in a study of blood T cell repertoires in COVID-19. Profiling relied on immunoSEQ multiplex PCR, and the TCRdb table lists in-frame clones only, not all of them. The sample includes 25,000 to 35,000 clones, 85% to 95% of them seen just once. Source material: peripheral blood. The receptors originated from a woman in her 70s with COVID-19, enrolled during active disease.

V and J are TRBV12-3 or TRBV12-4 and TRBJ2-5; possible D gene TRBD2, 6 bases. Trimming took off 3 bases at V and 5 bases at J, with 10 bases between the two ends. The length of the CDR3 is 13 residues. The CDR3 DNA sequence: TGTGCCAGCAGTTTCGCTGGGGGGGAGACCCAGTACTTC. Its protein product is CASSFAGGETQYF.

The genes are TRBV7-3 and TRBJ1-1, with TRBD1 as a possible D gene (6 bases). V gave up 4 bases and J gave up 0 bases, with 12 bases separating them. Germline CDR1 and CDR2: SGHTA and FQGTGA. The CDR3 spans 15 residues. The CDR3 is CASSSTGSVNTEAFF. CDR3 sequence (DNA): TGTGCCAGCAGCTCGACAGGATCGGTGAACACTGAAGCTTTCTTT. Variable domain in full (rest from reference TRBV7-3 and TRBJ1-1): GAGVSQTPSNKVTEKGKYVELRCDPISGHTALYWYRQSLGQGPEFLIYFQGTGAADDSGLPNDRFFAVRPEGSVSTLKIQRTERGDSAVYLCASSSTGSVNTEAFFGQGTRLTVV.

The gene calls are TRBV19 and TRBJ2-3, with 12 bases aligning to TRBD1. CDR3 length equals 14 residues. The junction had 3 bases not matched to a gene; V was cut back by 5 bases and J by 6 bases. Germline loops: CDR1 LNHDA, CDR2 SQIVND (reference sequence). The CDR3 DNA reads as TGTGCCAGTAGTGGGGGACAGGGGGCCGATACGCAGTATTTT. Translating it yields CASSGGQGADTQYF. The whole variable domain, filled in from reference TRBV19 and TRBJ2-3, reads DGGITQSPKYLFRKEGQNVTLSCEQNLNHDAMYWYRQDPGQGLRLIYYSQIVNDFQKGDIAEGYSVSREKKESFPLTVTSAQKNPTAFYLCASSGGQGADTQYFGPGTRLTVL.

The V and J genes are TRBV19 and TRBJ2-5, with 13 bases matching TRBD2. V lost 2 bases, J lost 1 base, and 4 bases stayed unmatched. Germline loops: CDR1 LNHDA, CDR2 SQIVND (reference sequence). The CDR3 has 17 amino acids. The CDR3 protein is CASSIRTSGSLQETQYF. CDR3 coding DNA: TGTGCCAGTAGTATAAGGACTAGCGGGAGTCTCCAAGAGACCCAGTACTTC.

The J gene is TRBJ1-6, the V gene TRBV10-1; the D gene is possibly TRBD1 (6 bases). The CDR3 loop spans 13 amino acids. CDR1 WNHNN and CDR2 SYGVQD come from the germline V gene (reference sequence). Trimming cost V 3 bases and J 9 bases, with 9 bases left between them. CDR3 DNA sequence: TGCGCCAGCAGTGACAGGGGTGGTTCACCCCTCCACTTT. This translates into CASSDRGGSPLHF.

The chain has TRBV7-2 and TRBJ2-7; 8 bases agree with TRBD1. The CDR3 is 15 amino acids. Germline assignment: CDR1 SGHTA and CDR2 FQGNSA. Trimming removed 0 bases from V and 1 base from J; junction bases left unmatched: 2. In DNA, the CDR3 is TGTGCCAGCAGCTTAGCAGGGGACAGGTCCTACGAGCAGTACTTC. It specifies CASSLAGDRSYEQYF.

This clone was detected only once. The rearrangement links TRBV7-2 to TRBJ2-1; TRBD2 aligns across 13 bases. Losses at the gene ends were 4 bases for V and 8 bases for J; bases not matched to a gene: 11. The length of the CDR3 is 17 residues. Germline V gene lookup returns CDR1 SGHTA and CDR2 FQGNSA. In DNA form, the CDR3 reads TGTGCCAGCAGCTCGCAGAGGACTAGCGGGAGAAATGATGAGCAGTTCTTC. It translates to CASSSQRTSGRNDEQFF.

The chain carries TRBV12-3 or TRBV12-4 and TRBJ1-2, with a possible D match to TRBD1 (5 bases). This CDR3 is 12 amino acids long. The V and J ends lost 1 base and 7 bases respectively, with 7 bases between them. CDR3 nucleotide sequence: TGTGCCAGCAGTTTAGGCGGGGCTGGCTACACCTTC. Amino acid sequence: CASSLGGAGYTF.

The CDR3 here is CASSPFQGRGTYEQYF. The CDR3 DNA follows: TGTGCCAGCAGTCCCTTTCAGGGTAGGGGCACCTACGAGCAGTACTTC. The chain couples TRBV27 to TRBJ2-7, with D possibly TRBD1 on 5 matching bases. Germline CDR1 reads MNHEY; CDR2 reads SMNVEV (reference sequence). This CDR3 spans 16 amino acids. The ends were cut back, 5 bases at V and 2 bases at J, with 19 bases in the middle.

The rearrangement uses TRBV20-1 and TRBJ2-1; possible D gene TRBD2, 6 bases. This CDR3 is 13 amino acids long. CDR1 is DFQATT, CDR2 SNEGSKA, per germline (reference sequence). V dropped 3 bases and J dropped 8 bases, with 14 bases sitting between them. The CDR3 sequence: CSASAGSPDEQFF. The CDR3 DNA reads as TGCAGTGCTAGTGCCGGGAGTCCCGATGAGCAGTTCTTC.

This chain joins TRBV5-5 and TRBJ1-2; 9 nucleotides align to TRBD1. Germline trimming cut 4 bases from V and 4 bases from J; bases unmatched to any gene: 8. Per germline, CDR1 SGHKS and CDR2 YYEKEE (reference sequence). The CDR3 contains 15 residues. The CDR3 DNA is TGTGCCAGCAGCCGTCCCGGGACAGGGACCTATGGCTACACCTTC. This encodes CASSRPGTGTYGYTF.

The chain combines TRBV28 with TRBJ2-1; D not resolved. The CDR3 runs to 16 residues. Trimming pared 5 bases from V and 5 bases from J, leaving 19 bases between. The germline V gene has CDR1 MDHEN and CDR2 SYDVKM. The DNA for the CDR3 is TGTGCCAGCAGTGCCCCCCACAGAGATTGGGACAATGAGCAGTTCTTC. This codes for CASSAPHRDWDNEQFF.

This clone has a single count. The J gene is TRBJ2-7, the V gene TRBV5-1; D might be TRBD2 (6 bases). This CDR3 is 15 amino acids long. Germline-derived CDR1 and CDR2 are SGHRS and YFSETQ. Trimming took off 6 bases at V and 4 bases at J, with 20 bases between the two ends. The CDR3 is CASNAGGTADYEQYF. As DNA, the CDR3 is TGCGCCAGCAACGCAGGCGGGACTGCAGATTACGAGCAGTACTTC.

This clone has just one count. V gene TRBV7-9 combines with J gene TRBJ2-1; 11 bases match TRBD2. The CDR3 has 14 residues. J lost 4 bases, V lost 5 bases, and 1 base had no gene match. Germline loops: CDR1 SEHNR, CDR2 FQNEAQ (reference sequence). CDR3 in amino acids: CASSPSGRYNEQFF. CDR3 DNA: TGTGCCAGCAGCCCTAGCGGGAGGTACAATGAGCAGTTCTTC.

This clone showed up just once. The chain carries TRBV6-5 and TRBJ2-1; D gene ambiguous. Trimming took 5 bases from V and 7 from J, leaving 9 bases between them. Germline V gene data show CDR1 as MNHEY and CDR2 as SVGAGI. This CDR3 is built from 12 residues. The CDR3 bases are TGTGCCAGCAGTCCAGGCCTGAATGAGCAGTTCTTC. Its translation: CASSPGLNEQFF.

The chain joins TRBV27 to TRBJ2-5; 7 bases fit TRBD2. The junction had 4 bases not matched to a gene; V was cut back by 4 bases and J by 5 bases. CDR1 is MNHEY, CDR2 SMNVEV, per germline (reference sequence). The CDR3 has 13 amino acids. The CDR3 here is CASSWTSGETQYF. CDR3 DNA sequence: TGTGCCAGCAGTTGGACTAGTGGGGAGACCCAGTACTTC.

The J gene is TRBJ1-1, the V gene TRBV6-5, with D perhaps matching TRBD1 (6 bases). The CDR3 sequence is 16 residues long. V shed 2 bases and J shed 3 bases, with 16 bases lying between them. The germline gives CDR1 MNHEY, CDR2 SVGAGI. The CDR3 DNA sequence: TGTGCCAGCAGTTACCAGGGGATCGGGTCGGACACTGAAGCTTTCTTT. Translation: CASSYQGIGSDTEAFF.

This clone was counted once. The chain couples TRBV4-1 to TRBJ2-3; TRBD1 matches 7 bases. CDR1 is MGHRA, CDR2 YSYEKL, per germline. The CDR3 is 16 residues long. V was pared by 0 bases and J by 4 bases, with 7 bases of the junction left unmatched. In DNA, the CDR3 is TGCGCCAGCAGCCAAGATATGCAGGGGGTGTCAGATACGCAGTATTTT. As protein: CASSQDMQGVSDTQYF.

This rearrangement joins TRBV19 to TRBJ1-4; possible D gene TRBD1, 5 bases. This CDR3 region has 15 residues. CDR1 LNHDA and CDR2 SQIVND come from the germline V gene (reference sequence). V was trimmed by 5 bases and J by 3 bases, leaving 13 bases between them. Here the CDR3 DNA reads TGTGCCAGTAGTTCAGAACAAGGGGCTAATGAAAAACTGTTTTTT. Translating gives CASSSEQGANEKLFF.

The V call is TRBV29-1, the J call TRBJ1-2, with 7 bases lining up with TRBD1. The CDR3 sequence is 13 residues long. V was pared by 2 bases and J by 4 bases, with 4 bases of the junction left unmatched. Germline V gene sequence: CDR1 SQVTM, CDR2 ANQGSEA. CDR3 DNA: TGCAGCGTTGAAACAGGGGACGCCTATGGCTACACCTTC. It specifies CSVETGDAYGYTF.

The genes are TRBV11-3 and TRBJ2-2; 8 nucleotides agree with TRBD2. CDR3 length: 16 residues. The V segment lost 5 bases and the J segment 6 bases; nucleotides outside the gene matches: 11. The germline gives CDR1 SGHNT, CDR2 YENEEA. DNA of the CDR3: TGTGCCAGCAGCCAACAAACGGCGCGGGGGGCCGGGGAGCTGTTTTTT. Protein sequence: CASSQQTARGAGELFF.

This clone was seen just once. This chain uses TRBV30 with TRBJ2-7; tentative D call: TRBD2 (6 bases). The CDR3 is 16 residues long. Trimming cost V 2 bases and J 4 bases, with 21 bases left between them. Germline CDR1 reads GTSNPN; CDR2 reads SVGIG (reference sequence). The CDR3 spells CAWSSWGSSAPYEQYF. The CDR3 bases are TGTGCCTGGAGTTCGTGGGGTTCTAGCGCCCCGTACGAGCAGTACTTC. The variable domain in full, with the rest retrieved from reference TRBV30 and TRBJ2-7, is SQTIHQWPATLVQPVGSPLSLECTVEGTSNPNLYWYRQAAGRGLQLLFYSVGIGQISSEVPQNLSASRPQDRQFILSSKKLLLSDSGFYLCAWSSWGSSAPYEQYFGPGTRLTVT.

V and J are TRBV4-1 and TRBJ2-7; 11 nucleotides line up with TRBD2. Germline V gene lookup returns CDR1 MGHRA and CDR2 YSYEKL. The CDR3 loop spans 16 amino acids. After removal of 2 bases from V and 1 base from J, the junction contained 4 bases not matched to a gene. Written as DNA, the CDR3 is TGCGCCAGCAGCCAACCGACTAGCGGGAAGTCCTACGAGCAGTACTTC. Translation gives CASSQPTSGKSYEQYF.